This T cell receptor beta chain is drawn from a study of blood T cell repertoires in COVID-19. TCRdb's table, derived via immunoSEQ multiplex PCR, lists solely in-frame clones and lacks some. The data hold under 130,000 clones, with around nine tenths observed a single time. Germline-derived CDR1 and CDR2 are SGHRS and YFSETQ. The CDR3 is 14 residues long. V was trimmed by 1 base and J by 3 bases, leaving 7 bases between them. This receptor was obtained from a woman aged 80 or over in a cohort sampled during active COVID-19. The sequencing input was peripheral blood. The chain is built from TRBV5-1 and TRBJ2-2; no definite D call. The CDR3 spells CASSLIPDTGELFF. The DNA of the CDR3 is TGCGCCAGCAGCTTGATTCCGGACACCGGGGAGCTGTTTTTT.